This T cell receptor beta chain came from a study of response to subunit inactivated influenza vaccine. The V and J ends lost 4 bases and 3 bases, in that order; junction bases with no gene match: 5. This CDR3 is 15 amino acids long. Germline assignment: CDR1 SEHNR and CDR2 FQNEAQ (reference sequence). There are a few counts of this clonotype. One entry per CDR3 protein results from TCRdb running MiXCR on the RT-PCR reads. Seen here are 530,000 or so distinct CDR3 sequences, approximately 15% observed once, and the top ten hold roughly 10%. The clonotype comes from a man over 45 who received an inactivated influenza vaccine. The chain joins TRBV7-9 to TRBJ2-1; TRBD1 aligns across 8 bases. Source: PBMCs from blood, taken roughly 13 days after vaccination. For the CDR3, the DNA is TGTGCCAGCAGCTCGGACAGGGTAAACTACAATGAGCAGTTCTTC. Translated, it gives CASSSDRVNYNEQFF.